The source of this T cell receptor (beta chain) is a study of blood T cell repertoires in COVID-19. This clone was observed a handful of times. With 3 bases removed from V and 4 bases from J, the gap between germline ends came to 19 bases. CDR1 and CDR2 from the germline V gene are KGHSH and LQKENI. This CDR3 spans 17 amino acids. The data were produced by immunoSEQ multiplex PCR, yet TCRdb's version contains in-frame clones alone and is incomplete. The table shows fewer than 250,000 clones, with about 85% occurring only once. The sequencing input was peripheral blood. This clonotype was obtained from a man aged 35 to 55 with acute or convalescent COVID-19. The chain couples TRBV18 to TRBJ1-5; D is unresolved. CDR3 sequence (DNA): TGTGCCAGCTCACCGGGCAGGCCTTTTGAGGGTAATCAGCCCCAGCATTTT. Protein product: CASSPGRPFEGNQPQHF.